This T cell receptor (beta chain) was sequenced in a study of blood T cell repertoires in COVID-19. Study-level background: Collection of acute and convalescent COVID-19 samples took place in the United States, Italy and Spain. In each case, the material was cDNA or gDNA derived from T cells, B-cell-depleted T cells, or PBMCs.

Under the authors' procedure: Amplified reference gene primers provided the basis for estimating nucleated cell counts. Assay: immunoSEQ multiplex PCR; the TCRdb copy retains only in-frame clones and omits some. V and J calls and clone size follow that table, whereas D and trimming were derived from the DNA. The repertoire holds more than 200,000 clones, about four fifths seen once, with about 8.1% in the top ten. Sequenced material: peripheral blood. The TCR originated in an elderly man with acute or convalescent COVID-19.

CDR3 bases: TGCGCCAGCAGTCAATCCCCAGGTAGGGCTTTCTTT. Protein product: CASSQSPGRAFF. The rearrangement joins TRBV23-1 to TRBJ1-1; no definite D call. TRBV23-1 is placed among ORFs of uncertain function. V was trimmed by 0 bases and J by 11 bases, leaving 10 bases between them. This CDR3 is 12 amino acids long.